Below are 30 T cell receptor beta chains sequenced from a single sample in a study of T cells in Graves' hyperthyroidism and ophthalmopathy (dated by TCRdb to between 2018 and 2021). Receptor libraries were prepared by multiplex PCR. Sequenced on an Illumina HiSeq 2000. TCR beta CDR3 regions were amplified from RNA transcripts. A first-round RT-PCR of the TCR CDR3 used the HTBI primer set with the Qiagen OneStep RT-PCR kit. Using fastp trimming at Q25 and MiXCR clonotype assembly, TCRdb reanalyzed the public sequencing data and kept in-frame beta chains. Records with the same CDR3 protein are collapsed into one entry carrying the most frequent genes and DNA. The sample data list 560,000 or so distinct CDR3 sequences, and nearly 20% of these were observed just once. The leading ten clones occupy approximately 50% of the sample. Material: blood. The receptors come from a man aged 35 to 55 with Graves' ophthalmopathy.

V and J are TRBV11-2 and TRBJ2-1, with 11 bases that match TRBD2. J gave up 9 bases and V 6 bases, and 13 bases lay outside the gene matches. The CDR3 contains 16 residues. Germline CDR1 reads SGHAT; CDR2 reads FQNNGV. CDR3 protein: CASRATSGAGSGEQFF. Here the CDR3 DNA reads TGTGCCAGCAGAGCGACTAGCGGGGCTGGATCTGGTGAGCAGTTCTTC.

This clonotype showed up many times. CDR3 in amino acids: CASSLATGNEQFF. The DNA of the CDR3 is TGCGCCAGCAGCTTGGCGACGGGGAATGAGCAGTTCTTC. The V and J genes are TRBV5-1 and TRBJ2-1; perhaps TRBD2 as D (5 bases). Per the germline V gene, CDR1 is SGHRS and CDR2 is YFSETQ. V was shortened by 0 bases and J by 7 bases, with 8 bases between the two germline ends. CDR3 size: 13 residues.

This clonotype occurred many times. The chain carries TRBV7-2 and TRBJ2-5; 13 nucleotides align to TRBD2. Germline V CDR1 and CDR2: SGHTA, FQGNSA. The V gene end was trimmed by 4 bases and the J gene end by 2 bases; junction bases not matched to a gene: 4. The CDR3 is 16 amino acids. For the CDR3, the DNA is TGTGCCAGCAGCTCGGGACTAGCGGGGCCTCAAGAGACCCAGTACTTC. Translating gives CASSSGLAGPQETQYF.

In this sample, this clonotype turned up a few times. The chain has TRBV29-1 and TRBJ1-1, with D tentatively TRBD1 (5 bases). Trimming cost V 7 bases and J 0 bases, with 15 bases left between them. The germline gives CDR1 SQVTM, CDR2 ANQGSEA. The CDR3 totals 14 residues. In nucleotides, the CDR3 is TGCAGCGCAACCCCCCGGGGGGTGAACACTGAAGCTTTCTTT. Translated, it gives CSATPRGVNTEAFF. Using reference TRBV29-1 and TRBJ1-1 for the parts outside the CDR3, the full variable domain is SAVISQKPSRDICQRGTSLTIQCQVDSQVTMMFWYRQQPGQSLTLIATANQGSEATYESGFVIDKFPISRPNLTFSTLTVSNMSPEDSSIYLCSATPRGVNTEAFFGQGTRLTVV.

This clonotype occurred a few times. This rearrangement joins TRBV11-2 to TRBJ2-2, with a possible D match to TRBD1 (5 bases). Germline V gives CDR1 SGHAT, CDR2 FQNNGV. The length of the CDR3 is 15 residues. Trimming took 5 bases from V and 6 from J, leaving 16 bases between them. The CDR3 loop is CASSIGADPPGELFF. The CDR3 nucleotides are TGTGCCAGCAGCATAGGGGCGGACCCACCCGGGGAGCTGTTTTTT.

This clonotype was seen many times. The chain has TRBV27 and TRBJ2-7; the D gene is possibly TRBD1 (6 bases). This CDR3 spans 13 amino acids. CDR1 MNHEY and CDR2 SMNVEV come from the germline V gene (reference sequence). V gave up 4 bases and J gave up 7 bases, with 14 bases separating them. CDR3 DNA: TGTGCCAGCAGTTACAGGGTCCCCGGAGAGCAGTACTTC. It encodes CASSYRVPGEQYF.

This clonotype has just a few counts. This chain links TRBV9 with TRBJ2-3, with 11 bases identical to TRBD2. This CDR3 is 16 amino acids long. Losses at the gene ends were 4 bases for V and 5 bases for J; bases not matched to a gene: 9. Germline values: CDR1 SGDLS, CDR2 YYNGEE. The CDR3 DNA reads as TGTGCCAGCAGCCTCAGACTAGCGGGGAGGGAAGATACGCAGTATTTT. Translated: CASSLRLAGREDTQYF.

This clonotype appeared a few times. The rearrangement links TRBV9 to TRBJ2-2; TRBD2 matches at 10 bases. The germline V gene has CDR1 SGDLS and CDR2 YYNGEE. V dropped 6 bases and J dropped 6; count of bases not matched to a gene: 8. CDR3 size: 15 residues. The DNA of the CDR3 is TGTGCCAGCACGGAGAGCGGGGGGGCCGCCGGGGAGCTGTTTTTT. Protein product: CASTESGGAAGELFF. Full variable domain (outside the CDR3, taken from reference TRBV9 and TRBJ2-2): DSGVTQTPKHLITATGQRVTLRCSPRSGDLSVYWYQQSLDQGLQFLIQYYNGEERAKGNILERFSAQQFPDLHSELNLSSLELGDSALYFCASTESGGAAGELFFGEGSRLTVL.

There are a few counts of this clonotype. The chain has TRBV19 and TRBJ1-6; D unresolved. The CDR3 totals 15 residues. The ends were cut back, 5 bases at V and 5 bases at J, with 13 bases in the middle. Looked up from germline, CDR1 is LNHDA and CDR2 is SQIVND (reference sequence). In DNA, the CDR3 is TGTGCCAGTAGTCCCCCAGGCCGCGATAATTCACCCCTCCACTTT. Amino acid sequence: CASSPPGRDNSPLHF.

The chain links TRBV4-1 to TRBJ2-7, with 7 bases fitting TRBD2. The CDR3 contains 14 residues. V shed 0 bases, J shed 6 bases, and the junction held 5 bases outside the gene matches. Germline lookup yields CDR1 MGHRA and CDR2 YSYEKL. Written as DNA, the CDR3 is TGCGCCAGCAGCCAAGACTGGGGAGGGAGCGAGCAGTACTTC. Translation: CASSQDWGGSEQYF.

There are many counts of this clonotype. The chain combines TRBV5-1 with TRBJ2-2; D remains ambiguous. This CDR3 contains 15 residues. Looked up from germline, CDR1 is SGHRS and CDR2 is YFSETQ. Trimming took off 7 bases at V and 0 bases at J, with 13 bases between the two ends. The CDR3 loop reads CASAPGPANTGELFF. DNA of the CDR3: TGCGCCAGCGCCCCCGGGCCAGCGAACACCGGGGAGCTGTTTTTT.

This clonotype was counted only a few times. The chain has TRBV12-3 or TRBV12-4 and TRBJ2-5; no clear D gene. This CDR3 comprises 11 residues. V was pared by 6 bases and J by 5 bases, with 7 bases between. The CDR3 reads CASRRSETQYF. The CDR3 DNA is TGTGCCAGCAGACGGTCGGAGACCCAGTACTTC.

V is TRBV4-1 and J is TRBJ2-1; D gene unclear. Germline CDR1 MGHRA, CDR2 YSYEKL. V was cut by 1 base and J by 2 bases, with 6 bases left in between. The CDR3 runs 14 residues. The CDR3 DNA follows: TGCGCCAGCAGCCAAGCTAGAACCTACAATGAGCAGTTCTTC. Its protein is CASSQARTYNEQFF.

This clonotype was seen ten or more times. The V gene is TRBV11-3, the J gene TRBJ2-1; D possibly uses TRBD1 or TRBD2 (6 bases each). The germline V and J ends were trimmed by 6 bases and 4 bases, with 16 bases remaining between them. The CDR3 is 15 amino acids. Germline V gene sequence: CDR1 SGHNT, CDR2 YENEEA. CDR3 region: CASSFGGQPYNEQFF. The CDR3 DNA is TGTGCCAGCAGTTTCGGGGGCCAGCCGTACAATGAGCAGTTCTTC.

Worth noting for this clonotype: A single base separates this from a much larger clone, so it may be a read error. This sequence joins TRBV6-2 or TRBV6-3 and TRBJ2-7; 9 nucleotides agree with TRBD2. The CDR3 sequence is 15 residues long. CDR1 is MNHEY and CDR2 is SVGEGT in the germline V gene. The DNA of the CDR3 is TGTGTCAGCAGGGACTCTAGCGGGAACTCCAACGAGCAGTACTTC. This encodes CVSRDSSGNSNEQYF.

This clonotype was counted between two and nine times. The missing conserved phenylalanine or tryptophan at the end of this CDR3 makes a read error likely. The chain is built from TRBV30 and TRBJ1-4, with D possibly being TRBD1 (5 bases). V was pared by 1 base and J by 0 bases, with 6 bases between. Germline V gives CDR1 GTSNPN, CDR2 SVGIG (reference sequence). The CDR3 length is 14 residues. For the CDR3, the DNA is TGTGCCTGGAGTGGGGGGGCAACTAATGAAAAACTGTTTTCT. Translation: CAWSGGATNEKLFS.

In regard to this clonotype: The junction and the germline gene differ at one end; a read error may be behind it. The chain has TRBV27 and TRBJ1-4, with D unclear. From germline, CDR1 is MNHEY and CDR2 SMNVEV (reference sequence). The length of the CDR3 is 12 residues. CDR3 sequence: CASHSPWGKVFF. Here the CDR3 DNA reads TGTGCCAGCCACTCACCCTGGGGAAAAGTGTTTTTT.

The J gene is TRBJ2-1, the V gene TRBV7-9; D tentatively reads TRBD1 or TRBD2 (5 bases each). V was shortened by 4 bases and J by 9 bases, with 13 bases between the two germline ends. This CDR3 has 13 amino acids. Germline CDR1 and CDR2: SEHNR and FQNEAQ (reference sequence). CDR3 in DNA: TGTGCCAGCAGCTCACCGGGGCGGGTTGAGCAGTTCTTC. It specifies CASSSPGRVEQFF.

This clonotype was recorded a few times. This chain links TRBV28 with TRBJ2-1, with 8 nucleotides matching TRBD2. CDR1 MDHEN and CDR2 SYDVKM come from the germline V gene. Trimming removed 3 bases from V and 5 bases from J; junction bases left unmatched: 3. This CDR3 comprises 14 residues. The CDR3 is CASSLLLADNEQFF. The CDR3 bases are TGTGCCAGCAGTTTGTTACTAGCGGACAATGAGCAGTTCTTC.

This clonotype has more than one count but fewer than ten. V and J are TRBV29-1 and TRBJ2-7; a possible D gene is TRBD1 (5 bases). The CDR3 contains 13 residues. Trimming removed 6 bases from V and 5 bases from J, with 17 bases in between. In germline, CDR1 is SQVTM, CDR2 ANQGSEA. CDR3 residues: CSVKPKGYNEQYF. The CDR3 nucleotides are TGCAGCGTCAAACCCAAGGGGTATAACGAGCAGTACTTC.

CDR3 sequence reads: CATSASNYNEQFF. CDR3 coding DNA: TGTGCCACCAGTGCCAGTAACTACAATGAGCAGTTCTTC. The rearrangement joins TRBV24-1 to TRBJ2-1, with unresolved D. The CDR3 extends over 13 amino acids. CDR1 is KGHDR and CDR2 is SFDVKD in the germline V gene. Trimming shortened V by 5 bases and J by 3 bases, and 7 bases separated the two germline ends.

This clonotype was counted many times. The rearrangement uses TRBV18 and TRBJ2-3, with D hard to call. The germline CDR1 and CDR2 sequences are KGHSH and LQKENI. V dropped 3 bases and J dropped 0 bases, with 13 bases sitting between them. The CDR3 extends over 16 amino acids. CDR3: CASSPPMATSTDTQYF. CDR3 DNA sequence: TGTGCCAGCTCACCCCCTATGGCGACCAGCACAGATACGCAGTATTTT.

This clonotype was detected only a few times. CDR3 amino acids: CSVEISYNEQFF. In nucleotides, the CDR3 is TGCAGCGTTGAGATTAGTTACAATGAGCAGTTCTTC. J is TRBJ2-1 and V is TRBV29-1; D is ambiguous. Germline V gene lookup returns CDR1 SQVTM and CDR2 ANQGSEA. The V end lost 3 bases, the J end lost 4 bases, and 7 bases lay between the germline ends. CDR3 length: 12 residues.

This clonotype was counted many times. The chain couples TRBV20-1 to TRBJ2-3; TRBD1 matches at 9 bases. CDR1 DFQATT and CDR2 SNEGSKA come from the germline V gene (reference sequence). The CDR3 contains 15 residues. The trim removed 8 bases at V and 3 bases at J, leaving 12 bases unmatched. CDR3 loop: CSSNNDRGWTDTQYF. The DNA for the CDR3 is TGCAGTAGCAACAATGACAGGGGGTGGACAGATACGCAGTATTTT.

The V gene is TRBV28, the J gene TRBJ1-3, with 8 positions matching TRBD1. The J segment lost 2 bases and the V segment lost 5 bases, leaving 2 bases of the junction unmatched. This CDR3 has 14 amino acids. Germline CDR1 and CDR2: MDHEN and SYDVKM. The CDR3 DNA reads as TGTGCCAGCAGTGGACAGGGTACTGGAAACACCATATATTTT. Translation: CASSGQGTGNTIYF.

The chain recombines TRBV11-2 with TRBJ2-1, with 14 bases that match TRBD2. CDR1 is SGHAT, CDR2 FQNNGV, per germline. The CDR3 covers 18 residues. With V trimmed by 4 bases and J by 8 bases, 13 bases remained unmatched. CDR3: CASSSPSGTSGRGHEQFF. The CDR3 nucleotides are TGTGCCAGCAGCTCCCCTAGCGGGACTAGCGGGAGAGGGCATGAGCAGTTCTTC.

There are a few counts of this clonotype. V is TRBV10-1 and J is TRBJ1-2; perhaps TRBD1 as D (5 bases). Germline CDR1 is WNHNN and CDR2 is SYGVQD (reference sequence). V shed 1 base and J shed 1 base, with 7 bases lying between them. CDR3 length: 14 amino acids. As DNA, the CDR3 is TGCGCCAGCAGTGAGTTGGGGGTTAACTATGGCTACACCTTC. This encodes CASSELGVNYGYTF.

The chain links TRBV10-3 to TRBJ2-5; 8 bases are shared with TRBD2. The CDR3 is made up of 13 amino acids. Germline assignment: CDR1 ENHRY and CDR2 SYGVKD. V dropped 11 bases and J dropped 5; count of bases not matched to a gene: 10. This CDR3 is CASGGEGGETQYF. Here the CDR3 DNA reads TGTGCCTCCGGGGGGGAGGGCGGGGAGACCCAGTACTTC.

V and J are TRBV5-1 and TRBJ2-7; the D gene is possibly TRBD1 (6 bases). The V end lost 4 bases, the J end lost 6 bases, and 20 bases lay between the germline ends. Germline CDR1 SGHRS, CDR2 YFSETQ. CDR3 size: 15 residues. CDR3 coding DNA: TGCGCCAGCAGCCACTTACAGGGAGTTCGTGGCGAGCAGTACTTC. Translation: CASSHLQGVRGEQYF.

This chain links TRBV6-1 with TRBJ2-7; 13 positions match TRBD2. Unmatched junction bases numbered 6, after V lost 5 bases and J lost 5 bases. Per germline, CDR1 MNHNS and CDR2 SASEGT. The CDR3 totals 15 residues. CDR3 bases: TGTGCCAGCAGTCCTGGACTAGCGGGAGCCAACGAGCAGTACTTC. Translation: CASSPGLAGANEQYF.